This entry describes one T cell receptor beta chain. Its antigen is unidentified. The data stem from a study of CD8 T cells in Susac syndrome. CD8+ and CD4+ T cells from blood underwent TCR beta sequencing, which was carried out in a high-throughput format. General study results and limits: The number of individuals included in the study's TCR sequencing and HLA analysis was acknowledged as relatively small.

The V segment lost 4 bases and the J segment 4 bases; nucleotides outside the gene matches: 7. The CDR3 has 14 amino acids. The germline gives CDR1 SGHRS, CDR2 YFSETQ. About 0.5 to 1 ug RNA was reverse transcribed with random hexamers. Each CDR3 protein is one row after TCRdb ran MiXCR on the immunoSEQ multiplex PCR reads. The table has 150,000 to 160,000 distinct CDR3 sequences, about 94% seen once. Sequencing used CD8+ T cells from PBMCs. The clonotype was recovered from a human donor with multiple sclerosis. This sequence joins TRBV5-1 and TRBJ1-2; 7 bases are shared with TRBD1. CDR3 in DNA: TGCGCCAGCAGCGAGCGGACAGGCGGCTATGGCTACACCTTC. Residues: CASSERTGGYGYTF.